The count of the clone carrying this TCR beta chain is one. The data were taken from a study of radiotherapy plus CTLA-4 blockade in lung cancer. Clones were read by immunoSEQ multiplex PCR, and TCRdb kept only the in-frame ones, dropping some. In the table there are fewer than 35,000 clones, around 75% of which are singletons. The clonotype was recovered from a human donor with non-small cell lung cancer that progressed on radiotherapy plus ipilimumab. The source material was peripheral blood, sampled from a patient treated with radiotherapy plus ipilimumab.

CDR3 coding DNA: TGTGCCAGCAGCGTGGGACAGGGATTTGAGGAGCAGTACTTC. Translated: CASSVGQGFEEQYF. The rearrangement joins TRBV11-2 to TRBJ2-7; TRBD1 matches at 9 bases. With 5 bases clipped from V and 7 bases from J, the junction kept 9 bases outside the gene matches. Germline loops: CDR1 SGHAT, CDR2 FQNNGV. The CDR3 sequence is 14 residues long.